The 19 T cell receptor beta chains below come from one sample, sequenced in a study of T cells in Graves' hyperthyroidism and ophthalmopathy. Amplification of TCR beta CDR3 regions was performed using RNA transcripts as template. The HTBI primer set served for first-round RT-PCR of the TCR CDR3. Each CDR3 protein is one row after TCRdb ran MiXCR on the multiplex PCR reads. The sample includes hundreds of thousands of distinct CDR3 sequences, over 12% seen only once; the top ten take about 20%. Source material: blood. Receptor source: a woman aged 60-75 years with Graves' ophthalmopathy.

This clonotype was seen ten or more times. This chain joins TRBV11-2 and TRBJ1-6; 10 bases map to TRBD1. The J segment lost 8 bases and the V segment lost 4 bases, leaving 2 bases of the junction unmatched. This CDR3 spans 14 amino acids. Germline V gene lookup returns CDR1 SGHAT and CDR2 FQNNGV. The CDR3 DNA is TGTGCCAGCAGCTGGGACAGGGGTTATTCACCCCTCCACTTT. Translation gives CASSWDRGYSPLHF.

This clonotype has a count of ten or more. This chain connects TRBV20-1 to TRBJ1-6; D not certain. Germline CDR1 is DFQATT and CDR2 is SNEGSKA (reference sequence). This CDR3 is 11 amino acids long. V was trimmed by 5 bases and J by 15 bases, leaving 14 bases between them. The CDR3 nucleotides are TGCAGTGCTCCCCAGAACCTGCTCCTCCACTTT. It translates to CSAPQNLLLHF.

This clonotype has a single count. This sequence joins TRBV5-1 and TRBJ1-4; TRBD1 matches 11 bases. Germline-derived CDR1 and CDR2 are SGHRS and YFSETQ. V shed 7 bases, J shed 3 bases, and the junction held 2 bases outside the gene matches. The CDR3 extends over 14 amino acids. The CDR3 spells CASGQGASNEKLFF. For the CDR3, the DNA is TGCGCCAGCGGACAGGGGGCTTCTAATGAAAAACTGTTTTTT.

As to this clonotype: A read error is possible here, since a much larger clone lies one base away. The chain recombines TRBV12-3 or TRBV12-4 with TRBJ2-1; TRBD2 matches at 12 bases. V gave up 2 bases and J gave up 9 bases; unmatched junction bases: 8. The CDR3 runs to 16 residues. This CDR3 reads CASSLKGLAGVAEQFF. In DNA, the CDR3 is TGTGCCAGCAGTTTAAAGGGACTAGCGGGTGTCGCTGAGCAGTTCTTC.

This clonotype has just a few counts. The CDR3 coding sequence is TGTGCCAGCAGTGTAACGGGGCAGGTCCCTGTTGGGGCCAACGTCCTGACTTTC. This translates into CASSVTGQVPVGANVLTF. V usage is TRBV2 and J usage is TRBJ2-6, with D tentatively TRBD1 or TRBD2 (5 bases each). Germline V gene data show CDR1 as SNHLY and CDR2 as FYNNEI. The CDR3 runs 18 residues. Trimming took off 4 bases at V and 3 bases at J, with 19 bases between the two ends.

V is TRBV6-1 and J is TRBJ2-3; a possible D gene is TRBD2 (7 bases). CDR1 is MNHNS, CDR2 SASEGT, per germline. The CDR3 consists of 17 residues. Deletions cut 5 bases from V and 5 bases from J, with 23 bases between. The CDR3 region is CASSYGGHWGGQDTQYF. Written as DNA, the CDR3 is TGTGCCAGCAGTTATGGAGGACATTGGGGGGGCCAAGATACGCAGTATTTT.

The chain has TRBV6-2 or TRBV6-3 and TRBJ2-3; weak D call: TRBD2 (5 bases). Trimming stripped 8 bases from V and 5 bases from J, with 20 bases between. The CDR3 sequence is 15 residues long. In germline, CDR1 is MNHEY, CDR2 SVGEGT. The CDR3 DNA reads TGTGCCAGCCATGTGGGATCCGGGAAGGTAGATACGCAGTATTTT. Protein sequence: CASHVGSGKVDTQYF.

CDR3 region: CASSLQTGGEQYF. In nucleotides, the CDR3 is TGTGCCAGCAGTTTGCAAACAGGGGGCGAGCAGTACTTC. The J gene is TRBJ2-7, the V gene TRBV27, with 8 bases fitting TRBD1. J lost 6 bases, V lost 3 bases, and 4 bases had no gene match. Germline CDR1 is MNHEY and CDR2 is SMNVEV (reference sequence). The CDR3 length is 13 residues.

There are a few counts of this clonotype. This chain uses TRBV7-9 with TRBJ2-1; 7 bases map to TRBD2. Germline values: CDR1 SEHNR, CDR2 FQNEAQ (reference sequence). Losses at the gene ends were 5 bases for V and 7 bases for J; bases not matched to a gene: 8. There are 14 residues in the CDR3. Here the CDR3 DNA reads TGTGCCAGCAGCCCGGGGACTACAATTAATGAGCAGTTCTTC. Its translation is CASSPGTTINEQFF.

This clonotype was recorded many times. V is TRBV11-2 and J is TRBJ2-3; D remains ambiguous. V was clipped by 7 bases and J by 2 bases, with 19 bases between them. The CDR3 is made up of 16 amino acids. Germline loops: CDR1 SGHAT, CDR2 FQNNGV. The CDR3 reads CASTTLTFQFTDTQYF. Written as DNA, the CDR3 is TGTGCCAGCACCACCCTGACCTTCCAATTCACAGATACGCAGTATTTT.

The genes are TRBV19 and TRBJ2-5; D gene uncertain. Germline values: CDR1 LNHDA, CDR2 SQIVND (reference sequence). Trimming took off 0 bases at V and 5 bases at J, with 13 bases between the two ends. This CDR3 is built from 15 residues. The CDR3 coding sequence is TGTGCCAGTAGTATAGATCTAACCGGAAGGGAGACCCAGTACTTC. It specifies CASSIDLTGRETQYF. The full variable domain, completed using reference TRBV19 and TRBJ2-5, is DGGITQSPKYLFRKEGQNVTLSCEQNLNHDAMYWYRQDPGQGLRLIYYSQIVNDFQKGDIAEGYSVSREKKESFPLTVTSAQKNPTAFYLCASSIDLTGRETQYFGPGTRLLVL.

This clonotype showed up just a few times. In DNA, the CDR3 is TGTGCCAGCAGTTACCAGGCAGGGGAGTACGAGCAGTACTTC. Its protein product is CASSYQAGEYEQYF. This chain uses TRBV6-5 with TRBJ2-7, with D possibly being TRBD1 (6 bases). The CDR3 is made up of 14 amino acids. V lost 2 bases and J 4 bases, leaving 12 bases between the germline ends. Germline V gene lookup returns CDR1 MNHEY and CDR2 SVGAGI.

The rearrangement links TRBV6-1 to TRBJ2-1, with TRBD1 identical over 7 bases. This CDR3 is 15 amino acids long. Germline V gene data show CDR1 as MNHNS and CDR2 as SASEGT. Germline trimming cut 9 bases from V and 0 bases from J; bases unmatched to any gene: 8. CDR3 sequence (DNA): TGTGCCAGTACAGGGGTTTTAAGCTCCTACAATGAGCAGTTCTTC. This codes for CASTGVLSSYNEQFF.

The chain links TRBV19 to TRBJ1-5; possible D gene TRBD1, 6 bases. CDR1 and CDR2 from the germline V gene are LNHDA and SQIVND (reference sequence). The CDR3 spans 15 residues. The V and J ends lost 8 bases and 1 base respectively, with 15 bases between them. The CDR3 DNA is TGTGCCAGTCGAGGGGGGGGGCAAAGCAATCAGCCCCAGCATTTT. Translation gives CASRGGGQSNQPQHF. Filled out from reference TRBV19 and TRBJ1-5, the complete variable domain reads DGGITQSPKYLFRKEGQNVTLSCEQNLNHDAMYWYRQDPGQGLRLIYYSQIVNDFQKGDIAEGYSVSREKKESFPLTVTSAQKNPTAFYLCASRGGGQSNQPQHFGDGTRLSIL.

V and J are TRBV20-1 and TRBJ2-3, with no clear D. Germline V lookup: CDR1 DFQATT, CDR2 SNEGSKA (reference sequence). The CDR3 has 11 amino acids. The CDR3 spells CSASSTDTQYF. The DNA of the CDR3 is TGCAGCGCCTCCTCCACAGATACGCAGTATTTT.

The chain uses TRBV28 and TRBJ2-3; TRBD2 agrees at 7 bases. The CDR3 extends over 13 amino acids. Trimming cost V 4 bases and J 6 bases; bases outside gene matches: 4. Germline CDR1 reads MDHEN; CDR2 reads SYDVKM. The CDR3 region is CASSYLREDTQYF. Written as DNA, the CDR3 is TGTGCCAGCAGTTATCTGCGGGAGGATACGCAGTATTTT. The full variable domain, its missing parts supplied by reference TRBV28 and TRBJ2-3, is DVKVTQSSRYLVKRTGEKVFLECVQDMDHENMFWYRQDPGLGLRLIYFSYDVKMKEKGDIPEGYSVSREKKERFSLILESASTNQTSMYLCASSYLREDTQYFGPGTRLTVL.

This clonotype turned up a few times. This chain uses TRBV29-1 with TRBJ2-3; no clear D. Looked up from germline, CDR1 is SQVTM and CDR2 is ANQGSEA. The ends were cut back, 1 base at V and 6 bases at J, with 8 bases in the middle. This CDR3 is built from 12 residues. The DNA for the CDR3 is TGCAGCGTTGAAGGAATGGCGGATACGCAGTATTTT. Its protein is CSVEGMADTQYF.

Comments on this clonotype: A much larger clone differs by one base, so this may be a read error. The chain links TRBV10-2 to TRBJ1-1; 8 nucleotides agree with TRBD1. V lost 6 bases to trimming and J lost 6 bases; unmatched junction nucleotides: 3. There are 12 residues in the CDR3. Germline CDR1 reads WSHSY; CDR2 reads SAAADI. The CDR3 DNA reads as TGCGCCAGCAGGCCGACAGGGGCTGAAGCTTTCTTT. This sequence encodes CASRPTGAEAFF.

The CDR3 DNA is TGTGCCAGCAGCGTAGGAGCGGGAGGGCCAGAGACCCAGTACTTC. It translates to CASSVGAGGPETQYF. The V call is TRBV9, the J call TRBJ2-5, with 10 bases fitting TRBD2. V lost 0 bases, J lost 4 bases, and 3 bases stayed unmatched. This CDR3 has 15 residues. CDR1 and CDR2 (germline): SGDLS, YYNGEE.